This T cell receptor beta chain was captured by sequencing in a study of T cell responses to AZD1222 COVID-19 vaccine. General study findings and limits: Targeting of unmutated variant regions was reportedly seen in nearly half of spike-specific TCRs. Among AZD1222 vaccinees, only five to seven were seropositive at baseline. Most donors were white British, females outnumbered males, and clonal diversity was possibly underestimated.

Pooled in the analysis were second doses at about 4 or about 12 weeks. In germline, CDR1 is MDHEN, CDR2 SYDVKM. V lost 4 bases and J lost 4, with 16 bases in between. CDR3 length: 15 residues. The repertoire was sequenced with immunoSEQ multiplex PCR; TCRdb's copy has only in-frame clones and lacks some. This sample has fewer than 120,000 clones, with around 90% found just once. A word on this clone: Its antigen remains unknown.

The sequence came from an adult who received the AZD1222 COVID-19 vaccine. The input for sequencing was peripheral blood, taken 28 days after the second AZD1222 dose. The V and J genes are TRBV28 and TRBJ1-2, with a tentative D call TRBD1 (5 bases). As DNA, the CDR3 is TGTGCCAGCAGTTCCTATTATGGGGCGGGCTATGGCTACACCTTC. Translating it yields CASSSYYGAGYGYTF.